The 23 T cell receptor beta chains listed next were all sequenced from one sample in a study of STAT5B mutations in CD4+ large granular lymphocyte leukemia. Generated by immunoSEQ multiplex PCR, the TCRdb table keeps only in-frame clones and is missing some. The sample has around 29,000 clones, around 85% seen once. Source material: CD4+ T cells from blood buffy coats. All receptors come from a human donor in good health.

The chain joins TRBV10-3 to TRBJ2-5; D may be TRBD2 (7 bases). Trimming cost V 2 bases and J 2 bases, with 15 bases left between them. The CDR3 sequence is 16 residues long. Germline CDR1 reads ENHRY; CDR2 reads SYGVKD. The CDR3, as DNA: TGTGCCATCAGTGAGCCGGGGAGGGGGGGTCAAGAGACCCAGTACTTC. This sequence encodes CAISEPGRGGQETQYF.

The chain recombines TRBV7-9 with TRBJ2-7; 11 nucleotides line up with TRBD2. The CDR3 sequence is 14 residues long. V lost 4 bases, J lost 4 bases, and 3 bases stayed unmatched. Germline-derived CDR1 and CDR2 are SEHNR and FQNEAQ (reference sequence). The CDR3 region is CASSSTSGGYEQYF. Written as DNA, the CDR3 is TGTGCCAGCAGCTCTACTAGCGGGGGTTACGAGCAGTACTTC.

In the case of this clone: The CDR3 does not close with the conserved phenylalanine or tryptophan, likely indicating a read error. The DNA is left out, because the CDR3 cannot be placed on it with certainty; the CDR3 is given as TCRdb lists it. CDR3 in amino acids: CASSLRALRP. This rearrangement joins TRBV11-1 to TRBJ2-7. Germline-derived CDR1 and CDR2 are SGHAT and FQDESV (reference sequence). The CDR3 is made up of 10 amino acids, end residues included.

V and J are TRBV7-2 and TRBJ1-1; D possibly corresponds to TRBD1 (5 bases). V shed 5 bases and J shed 0 bases, with 13 bases lying between them. This CDR3 has 15 amino acids. From germline, CDR1 is SGHTA and CDR2 FQGNSA. CDR3 nucleotide sequence: TGTGCCAGCAGCGTACCGGGACGGTTGAACACTGAAGCTTTCTTT. It translates to CASSVPGRLNTEAFF.

The V gene is TRBV7-2, the J gene TRBJ1-4; D is uncertain. Trimming took 6 bases from V and 7 from J, leaving 15 bases between them. This CDR3 is 14 amino acids long. From germline, CDR1 is SGHTA and CDR2 FQGNSA. The CDR3, as DNA: TGTGCCAGCAGTATCAGGTCGCCCCCTGAAAAACTGTTTTTT. Its protein is CASSIRSPPEKLFF. Supplemented by reference TRBV7-2 and TRBJ1-4, the full variable domain reads GAGVSQSPSNKVTEKGKDVELRCDPISGHTALYWYRQSLGQGLEFLIYFQGNSAPDKSGLPSDRFSAERTGGSVSTLTIQRTQQEDSAVYLCASSIRSPPEKLFFGSGTQLSVL.

The rearrangement links TRBV5-6 to TRBJ1-1, with D unresolved. Germline V lookup: CDR1 SGHDT, CDR2 YYEEEE. The CDR3 sequence is 17 residues long. Trimming shortened V by 2 bases and J by 0 bases, and 17 bases separated the two germline ends. The CDR3 DNA sequence: TGTGCCAGCAGCTTCGTAGACTCCAGGATGCTGAACACTGAAGCTTTCTTT. Protein: CASSFVDSRMLNTEAFF.

The gene calls are TRBV29-1 and TRBJ1-1; D is perhaps TRBD1 (5 bases). The CDR3 runs to 13 residues. The V gene lost 5 bases and the J gene lost 5 bases, with 15 bases spanning the gap. Per the germline V gene, CDR1 is SQVTM and CDR2 is ANQGSEA. CDR3 coding DNA: TGCAGCGTTATTGTGAGGGGAGGGACTGAAGCTTTCTTT. Amino acids: CSVIVRGGTEAFF.

The genes are TRBV7-8 and TRBJ1-2; D is perhaps TRBD1 (5 bases). Germline CDR1 is SGHVS and CDR2 is FQNEAQ. This CDR3 is built from 15 residues. V was clipped by 4 bases and J by 4 bases, with 16 bases between them. The CDR3 protein is CASSWGGPGSYGYTF. The DNA of the CDR3 is TGTGCCAGCAGCTGGGGTGGGCCAGGGAGCTATGGCTACACCTTC.

V gene TRBV7-6 combines with J gene TRBJ1-4; weak D call: TRBD1 (5 bases). Germline assignment: CDR1 SGHVS and CDR2 FNYEAQ. V gave up 5 bases and J gave up 1 base, with 11 bases separating them. This CDR3 has 15 residues. The CDR3, as DNA: TGTGCCAGCAGCGGGGGTGGCCGAACTAATGAAAAACTGTTTTTT. Protein product: CASSGGGRTNEKLFF.

The J gene is TRBJ2-1, the V gene TRBV5-1; no definite D call. V lost 1 base to trimming and J lost 10 bases, with 9 bases between them. Germline-derived CDR1 and CDR2 are SGHRS and YFSETQ. This CDR3 spans 12 amino acids. The CDR3 protein is CASSLYGQEQFF. CDR3 DNA: TGCGCCAGCAGCTTGTACGGGCAAGAGCAGTTCTTC.

V usage is TRBV11-1 and J usage is TRBJ2-3, with D tentatively TRBD2 (6 bases). V shed 5 bases and J shed 1 base, with 19 bases lying between them. Germline assignment: CDR1 SGHAT and CDR2 FQDESV (reference sequence). This CDR3 has 17 residues. The CDR3 protein is CASSHRRVIGGTDTQYF. CDR3 bases: TGTGCCAGCAGCCACAGGAGGGTGATCGGGGGCACAGATACGCAGTATTTT.

The V and J genes are TRBV29-1 and TRBJ2-3; TRBD2 might be the D (5 bases). Germline CDR1 is SQVTM and CDR2 is ANQGSEA. The CDR3 consists of 13 residues. V lost 4 bases and J 6 bases, leaving 14 bases between the germline ends. CDR3 bases: TGCAGCGTTGTCCCCGGGGTTACGGATACGCAGTATTTT. Amino acids: CSVVPGVTDTQYF.

This chain links TRBV5-4 with TRBJ2-5; D unclear. This CDR3 has 13 amino acids. Trimming removed 0 bases at V and 2 bases at J, with 5 bases between. Germline CDR1 and CDR2: SGHNT and YYREEE (reference sequence). The CDR3, as DNA: TGTGCCAGCAGCTTGGTTCCGCAAGAGACCCAGTACTTC. It yields the protein CASSLVPQETQYF.

This chain joins TRBV5-6 and TRBJ1-5; no definite D call. V was clipped by 1 base and J by 0 bases, with 11 bases between them. The germline CDR1 and CDR2 sequences are SGHDT and YYEEEE. The CDR3 totals 16 residues. The CDR3 protein is CASSLSDTYSNQPQHF. The CDR3 region has the DNA TGTGCCAGCAGCTTGAGCGACACCTATAGCAATCAGCCCCAGCATTTT.

The CDR3 reads CAISESAGFEQYF. The CDR3 DNA sequence: TGTGCCATCAGTGAGTCGGCGGGTTTCGAGCAGTACTTC. The chain combines TRBV10-3 with TRBJ2-7, with a weak D call TRBD2 (5 bases). Trimming cost V 0 bases and J 6 bases, with 9 bases left between them. Germline V CDR1 and CDR2: ENHRY, SYGVKD. This CDR3 contains 13 residues.

This chain links TRBV15 with TRBJ2-3, with TRBD2 matching over 10 bases. The CDR3 is made up of 15 amino acids. Trimming cost V 3 bases and J 1 base; bases outside gene matches: 1. Germline assignment: CDR1 LNHNV and CDR2 YYDKDF (reference sequence). CDR3 loop: CATSSGTSGTDTQYF. The CDR3 coding sequence is TGTGCCACCAGCAGCGGGACTAGCGGCACAGATACGCAGTATTTT. Using reference TRBV15 and TRBJ2-3 for the parts outside the CDR3, the full variable domain is DAMVIQNPRYQVTQFGKPVTLSCSQTLNHNVMYWYQQKSSQAPKLLFHYYDKDFNNEADTPDNFQSRRPNTSFCFLDIRSPGLGDTAMYLCATSSGTSGTDTQYFGPGTRLTVL.

This chain links TRBV2 with TRBJ2-5, with D unclear. The CDR3 sequence is 11 residues long. From germline, CDR1 is SNHLY and CDR2 FYNNEI. Trimming removed 7 bases from V and 5 bases from J, with 8 bases in between. The CDR3 loop is CASMVAETQYF. The CDR3 DNA is TGTGCCAGCATGGTGGCGGAGACCCAGTACTTC.

The J gene is TRBJ2-3, the V gene TRBV2; 14 bases are shared with TRBD2. The V gene's germline CDR1 is SNHLY and CDR2 FYNNEI. The CDR3 runs 17 residues. V lost 6 bases and J lost 2; bases outside the gene matches: 7. The CDR3, as DNA: TGTGCCAGCAGCGCTAAGACTAGCGGGGGGGCCACAGATACGCAGTATTTT. This encodes CASSAKTSGGATDTQYF.

J is TRBJ1-4 and V is TRBV10-3; D might be TRBD1 (6 bases). The CDR3 contains 14 residues. V dropped 4 bases and J dropped 2 bases, with 8 bases sitting between them. From germline, CDR1 is ENHRY and CDR2 SYGVKD. CDR3 amino acids: CAISGQATNEKLFF. The CDR3 bases are TGTGCCATCAGTGGACAGGCGACTAATGAAAAACTGTTTTTT.

The rearrangement uses TRBV19 and TRBJ1-3, with D possibly TRBD1 on 6 matching bases. CDR3 length: 16 residues. Trimming removed 8 bases at V and 0 bases at J, with 17 bases between. Germline loops: CDR1 LNHDA, CDR2 SQIVND (reference sequence). CDR3 bases: TGTGCCAGTTCAGGGCCGACAGGAACCTCTGGAAACACCATATATTTT. Translated: CASSGPTGTSGNTIYF.

This clone occurred once. The chain links TRBV5-1 to TRBJ1-2; D gene ambiguous. The CDR3 is 14 residues long. Per germline, CDR1 SGHRS and CDR2 YFSETQ. Between the trimmed V and J ends, which lost 0 bases and 0 bases, there was a span of 6 bases. CDR3 in amino acids: CASSLEDSNYGYTF. The CDR3 DNA reads as TGCGCCAGCAGCTTGGAGGACTCTAACTATGGCTACACCTTC.

The chain is built from TRBV5-4 and TRBJ2-1; no reliable D call. V was pared by 0 bases and J by 5 bases, with 15 bases between. The CDR3 is 16 residues long. Germline CDR1 reads SGHNT; CDR2 reads YYREEE (reference sequence). CDR3 sequence reads: CASSLASYSSNNEQFF. Here the CDR3 DNA reads TGTGCCAGCAGCTTGGCGTCTTACAGCTCTAACAATGAGCAGTTCTTC.

This clone was observed a single time. J is TRBJ2-7 and V is TRBV18, with D maybe TRBD2 (5 bases). The germline V and J ends were trimmed by 2 bases and 5 bases, with 10 bases remaining between them. CDR3 length equals 13 residues. Germline CDR1 KGHSH, CDR2 LQKENI. CDR3 in amino acids: CASSPGLGDEQYF. The CDR3 DNA is TGTGCCAGCTCACCAGGACTCGGCGACGAGCAGTACTTC. The complete variable domain, with remaining parts taken from reference TRBV18 and TRBJ2-7, reads NAGVMQNPRHLVRRRGQEARLRCSPMKGHSHVYWYRQLPEEGLKFMVYLQKENIIDESGMPKERFSAEFPKEGPSILRIQQVVRGDSAAYFCASSPGLGDEQYFGPGTRLTVT.